The clone carrying this TCR beta chain was recorded once. This entry comes from a study of blood T cell repertoires in COVID-19. The protocol was immunoSEQ multiplex PCR, while the TCRdb copy is restricted to in-frame clones and leaves out a portion. This sample has hundreds of thousands of clones, with 65% to 85% found just once. After removal of 5 bases from V and 0 bases from J, the junction contained 7 bases not matched to a gene. The CDR3 contains 15 residues. The germline V gene has CDR1 GTSNPN and CDR2 SVGIG (reference sequence). This clonotype was sampled from a woman under 40 with COVID-19, enrolled during active disease. What was sequenced was peripheral blood. V is TRBV30 and J is TRBJ2-1; TRBD2 aligns across 7 bases. The CDR3: CAWSRGDSSYNEQFF. CDR3 DNA sequence: TGTGCCTGGTCCCGGGGGGATAGCTCCTACAATGAGCAGTTCTTC.